These T cell receptor beta chains were read from a single sample in a study of beta chain features in type 1 diabetes. Clones were read by immunoSEQ multiplex PCR, and TCRdb kept only the in-frame ones, dropping some. The data contain some 350,000 clones, around a tenth of them seen just once; the ten biggest clones take up about 0.64%. The sequencing input was central memory CD4+ T cells from blood. The receptor set was obtained from a man between 25 and 39 years old with type 1 diabetes. Each CDR3 is given with its conserved first and last residue. The D gene is left open where the match is weak. Part of the rows lack a size; the others show once, few, many or a class for expanded clones.

CASRTGQGLGNEQFF TGTGCCAGTAGGACGGGACAGGGTTTAGGGAATGAGCAGTTCTTC TRBV19 many TRBD1 TRBJ2-1
CASSQTDTQYF TGTGCCAGCAGCCAAACCGATACGCAGTATTTT TRBV4-2 many . TRBJ2-3
CASSILMSGDNEQFF TGTGCCAGCAGCATTCTCATGTCGGGGGACAATGAGCAGTTCTTC TRBV11-2 . . TRBJ2-1
CASSEGSDTQYF TGCGCCAGCAGTGAGGGTTCAGATACGCAGTATTTT TRBV5-1 . . TRBJ2-3
CASSQPAGTARLAGGYEQYF TGCGCCAGCAGCCAACCTGCCGGGACAGCCCGACTAGCGGGAGGGTACGAGCAGTACTTC TRBV5-1 . TRBD2 TRBJ2-7
CASSYTGTGTEAFF TGTGCCAGCAGTTACACCGGGACTGGGACTGAAGCTTTCTTT TRBV6-5 few . TRBJ1-1
CASNFGTTNEKLFF TGTGCCAGCAATTTCGGGACAACTAATGAAAAACTGTTTTTT TRBV6-1 . . TRBJ1-4
CASSLGGRMNTEAFF TGTGCCAGCAGTTTAGGGGGGCGCATGAACACTGAAGCTTTCTTT TRBV28 few . TRBJ1-1
CASSTGLHYEQYF TGTGCCAGTAGTACCGGACTTCACTACGAGCAGTACTTC TRBV19 few . TRBJ2-7
CASSQDLGGAETQYF TGTGCCAGCAGCCAAGATCTGGGGGGCGCAGAGACCCAGTACTTC TRBV14 few . TRBJ2-5
CASSLISHSYEQYF TGTGCCAGCAGTTTGATTTCCCATAGCTACGAGCAGTACTTC TRBV28 . . TRBJ2-7
CASSQTGLRGEKLFF TGCGCCAGCAGCCAGACAGGCCTCAGGGGTGAAAAACTGTTTTTT TRBV4-1 . . TRBJ1-4
CASSLDRALYNEQFF TGTGCCAGCAGCTTGGACAGGGCGTTATACAATGAGCAGTTCTTC TRBV5-4 . . TRBJ2-1
CASSPELAFTYEQYF TGTGCCAGCAGTCCTGAACTCGCTTTTACCTACGAGCAGTACTTC TRBV28 few . TRBJ2-7
CASSYSSPNSEKLFF TGTGCCAGCAGTTACTCATCTCCGAATAGTGAAAAACTGTTTTTT TRBV6-5 few . TRBJ1-4
CASSPKSLLAGGDEQFF TGTGCCAGCTCACCAAAATCGCTGCTAGCGGGAGGGGATGAGCAGTTCTTC TRBV18 many TRBD2 TRBJ2-1
CASSHGGTGFVYEQYF TGTGCCAGCAGCCACGGTGGGACAGGCTTTGTCTACGAGCAGTACTTC TRBV2 few TRBD1 TRBJ2-7
CSAGGAGGGNTGELFF TGCAGCGCCGGTGGAGCGGGAGGCGGTAACACCGGGGAGCTGTTTTTT TRBV29-1 many TRBD2 TRBJ2-2
CASSEDYTEAFF TGTGCCAGCAGTGAAGACTACACTGAAGCTTTCTTT TRBV6-5 few . TRBJ1-1
CASSGTGGETQYF TGTGCCAGCAGCGGGACAGGTGGGGAGACCCAGTACTTC TRBV5-8 many TRBD1 TRBJ2-5